These 17 T cell receptor beta chains share one sample of origin, sequenced in a study of blood T cell repertoires in COVID-19. Clones were sequenced by immunoSEQ multiplex PCR, and TCRdb holds only the in-frame ones, with some missing. The data show roughly 100,000 clones, more than 75% seen once. Material for sequencing was peripheral blood. These receptors were obtained from a woman in her 30s with acute or convalescent COVID-19.

The chain combines TRBV6-5 with TRBJ2-7, with 8 bases fitting TRBD2. Germline V gives CDR1 MNHEY, CDR2 SVGAGI. CDR3 length equals 15 residues. Losses at the gene ends were 7 bases for V and 6 bases for J; bases not matched to a gene: 14. In DNA, the CDR3 is TGTGCCAGCACCAGCCTTCGGGGGGGGACGGCCGAGCAGTACTTC. It is translated as CASTSLRGGTAEQYF.

For the CDR3, the DNA is TGTGCCAGCAGCCGCCGCGGGGACTCTACAAATGAGCAGTTCTTC. It specifies CASSRRGDSTNEQFF. The V and J genes are TRBV4-2 and TRBJ2-1; a weak D match, TRBD2 (6 bases). The CDR3 is 15 residues long. The germline CDR1 and CDR2 sequences are LGHNA and YNFKEQ. The V end lost 4 bases, the J end lost 7 bases, and 17 bases lay between the germline ends.

V usage is TRBV2 and J usage is TRBJ1-1; weak D call: TRBD1 (6 bases). The germline gives CDR1 SNHLY, CDR2 FYNNEI. The CDR3 has 13 residues. The V gene lost 5 bases and the J gene lost 7 bases, with 14 bases spanning the gap. DNA of the CDR3: TGTGCCAGCAGTTATGACAGGATAGGTGAAGCTTTCTTT. Protein sequence: CASSYDRIGEAFF. The entire variable domain, with the rest obtained from reference TRBV2 and TRBJ1-1, is as follows: EPEVTQTPSHQVTQMGQEVILRCVPISNHLYFYWYRQILGQKVEFLVSFYNNEISEKSEIFDDQFSVERPDGSNFTLKIRSTKLEDSAMYFCASSYDRIGEAFFGQGTRLTVV.

CDR3: CASSVDRGPEGLGGAYEQYF. The CDR3 DNA reads TGTGCCAGCAGCGTGGACAGGGGGCCTGAAGGATTAGGTGGGGCCTACGAGCAGTACTTC. The chain employs TRBV9 and TRBJ2-7, with TRBD1 matching over 11 bases. Germline CDR1 and CDR2: SGDLS and YYNGEE. The CDR3 has 20 residues. Trimming removed 2 bases from V and 2 bases from J; junction bases left unmatched: 18.

The chain uses TRBV19 and TRBJ2-1, with 11 bases matching TRBD1. The V gene end was trimmed by 3 bases and the J gene end by 6 bases; junction bases not matched to a gene: 4. The CDR3 length is 15 residues. CDR1 is LNHDA and CDR2 is SQIVND in the germline V gene (reference sequence). The CDR3 region is CASSMRGTGGNEQFF. In nucleotides, the CDR3 is TGTGCCAGTAGTATGAGGGGGACAGGGGGCAATGAGCAGTTCTTC. Using reference TRBV19 and TRBJ2-1 for the parts outside the CDR3, the full variable domain is DGGITQSPKYLFRKEGQNVTLSCEQNLNHDAMYWYRQDPGQGLRLIYYSQIVNDFQKGDIAEGYSVSREKKESFPLTVTSAQKNPTAFYLCASSMRGTGGNEQFFGPGTRLTVL.

This clone came up once. This chain connects TRBV7-9 to TRBJ1-6, with 9 positions matching TRBD1. Unmatched junction bases numbered 3, after V lost 5 bases and J lost 4 bases. Germline V gene sequence: CDR1 SEHNR, CDR2 FQNEAQ (reference sequence). CDR3 length: 15 amino acids. CDR3 residues: CASSLGQGYNSPLHF. The DNA for the CDR3 is TGTGCCAGCAGCCTAGGACAGGGGTATAATTCACCCCTCCACTTT. The whole variable domain, filled in from reference TRBV7-9 and TRBJ1-6, reads DTGVSQNPRHKITKRGQNVTFRCDPISEHNRLYWYRQTLGQGPEFLTYFQNEAQLEKSRLLSDRFSAERPKGSFSTLEIQRTEQGDSAMYLCASSLGQGYNSPLHFGNGTRLTVT.

The chain recombines TRBV6-5 with TRBJ1-6, with 9 bases matching TRBD1. CDR3 size: 14 residues. Germline-derived CDR1 and CDR2 are MNHEY and SVGAGI. Trimming took 6 bases from V and 11 from J; bases not matched to a gene: 8. Written as DNA, the CDR3 is TGTGCCAGCAGCCCCGGGACAGGGAGTCCACCCCTCCACTTT. Protein product: CASSPGTGSPPLHF.

V is TRBV7-2 and J is TRBJ2-5, with D unresolved. This CDR3 region has 14 residues. Between the trimmed V and J ends, which lost 1 base and 1 base, there was a span of 7 bases. Germline CDR1 is SGHTA and CDR2 is FQGNSA. The CDR3: CASSLDLSQETQYF. Written as DNA, the CDR3 is TGTGCCAGCAGCTTAGATCTGTCCCAAGAGACCCAGTACTTC.

The rearrangement links TRBV19 to TRBJ1-5, with D possibly TRBD1 on 5 matching bases. V shed 5 bases and J shed 5 bases, with 19 bases lying between them. The V gene's germline CDR1 is LNHDA and CDR2 SQIVND (reference sequence). The CDR3 has 16 residues. Here the CDR3 DNA reads TGTGCCAGTAGTCCTCCGGGGGGGTGGGGATATCAGCCCCAGCATTTT. It encodes CASSPPGGWGYQPQHF.

The chain is built from TRBV10-1 and TRBJ2-6; 10 positions match TRBD1. The CDR3 is made up of 19 amino acids. The V segment lost 8 bases and the J segment 3 bases; nucleotides outside the gene matches: 16. Germline V gene data show CDR1 as WNHNN and CDR2 as SYGVQD (reference sequence). CDR3 coding DNA: TGCGCCAGCCCTTCGACAGGGGGCCTTCCCCCGGGTGGGGCCAACGTCCTGACTTTC. It is translated as CASPSTGGLPPGGANVLTF.

This sequence joins TRBV18 and TRBJ2-3; 9 bases line up with TRBD2. The CDR3 has 15 amino acids. Germline V gene lookup returns CDR1 KGHSH and CDR2 LQKENI. V trimming: 5 bases; J trimming: 0 bases; junction bases outside the gene matches: 3. This chain's CDR3 is CASSAAGGSTDTQYF. The CDR3 bases are TGTGCCAGCTCAGCTGCGGGGGGGAGCACAGATACGCAGTATTTT. Full variable domain (missing parts from reference TRBV18 and TRBJ2-3): NAGVMQNPRHLVRRRGQEARLRCSPMKGHSHVYWYRQLPEEGLKFMVYLQKENIIDESGMPKERFSAEFPKEGPSILRIQQVVRGDSAAYFCASSAAGGSTDTQYFGPGTRLTVL.

This chain uses TRBV28 with TRBJ1-2; 8 bases align to TRBD1. There are 14 residues in the CDR3. The V and J ends lost 6 bases and 4 bases, in that order; junction bases with no gene match: 7. CDR1 is MDHEN, CDR2 SYDVKM, per germline. CDR3 loop: CASRRRDRTYGYTF. DNA for the CDR3: TGTGCCAGCAGACGACGGGACAGGACCTATGGCTACACCTTC.

The chain is built from TRBV10-1 and TRBJ2-7; 7 positions match TRBD1. Per germline, CDR1 WNHNN and CDR2 SYGVQD (reference sequence). This CDR3 is 13 amino acids long. Losses at the gene ends were 8 bases for V and 0 bases for J; bases not matched to a gene: 4. Here the CDR3 DNA reads TGCGCCAGCTCCGGGACAGCCTCCTACGAGCAGTACTTC. Translated, it gives CASSGTASYEQYF.

The V gene is TRBV11-2, the J gene TRBJ2-2, with 9 bases identical to TRBD2. This CDR3 contains 17 residues. Trimming removed 1 base from V and 3 bases from J; junction bases left unmatched: 6. Per the germline V gene, CDR1 is SGHAT and CDR2 is FQNNGV. This CDR3 is CASSLGISGGYTGELFF. As DNA, the CDR3 is TGTGCCAGCAGCTTAGGGATTAGCGGGGGATACACCGGGGAGCTGTTTTTT.

The chain combines TRBV20-1 with TRBJ2-7; a possible D gene is TRBD1 (6 bases). CDR3 length equals 11 residues. CDR1 and CDR2 from the germline V gene are DFQATT and SNEGSKA (reference sequence). V was clipped by 3 bases and J by 7 bases, with 10 bases between them. The CDR3 reads CSARGAGEQYF. DNA of the CDR3: TGCAGTGCTAGGGGGGCCGGGGAGCAGTACTTC.

The CDR3 protein is CSVDRVVYTF. CDR3 DNA sequence: TGCAGCGTTGACAGGGTGGTTTACACCTTC. This chain connects TRBV29-1 to TRBJ1-2, with D perhaps matching TRBD1 (5 bases). Per germline, CDR1 SQVTM and CDR2 ANQGSEA. The CDR3 is 10 amino acids. V was clipped by 3 bases and J by 11 bases, with 10 bases between them.

V and J are TRBV6-5 and TRBJ2-2; 7 nucleotides agree with TRBD1. The CDR3 runs to 14 residues. Germline V gene lookup returns CDR1 MNHEY and CDR2 SVGAGI. Unmatched junction bases numbered 3, after V lost 2 bases and J lost 6 bases. The CDR3 protein is CASSYTRGPGELFF. DNA of the CDR3: TGTGCCAGCAGTTACACTAGGGGGCCCGGGGAGCTGTTTTTT.